This T cell receptor (beta chain) was captured by sequencing in a study of T cells in Graves' hyperthyroidism and ophthalmopathy (dated by TCRdb to about 2019). At the level of the whole study: Peripheral blood samples were taken at initial diagnosis, before any treatment was given. To identify TCR V-J signatures that set the groups apart, the researchers used a discovery cohort of more than 95 patients, made up of 40 to 45 with Graves' ophthalmopathy and about 60 with stable Graves' hyperthyroidism. According to the paper, TCR Vbeta CDR3 sequencing was carried out on some 130 peripheral blood samples, which came from around 43 ophthalmopathy, around 75 hyperthyroidism and approximately 17 progressor patients. An independent validation cohort of around 20 hyperthyroidism patients and over 15 patients who later progressed to ophthalmopathy tested prospective prediction of ophthalmopathy. The roughly 99 discovery patients were divided at random into training and test sets in a 7:3 ratio. In addition, the study compared T-cell repertoires in thyroid tissue and in blood from five or six Graves' hyperthyroidism patients. After blood sampling, hyperthyroidism patients were treated with methimazole at a starting dose of 30 mg daily, and ophthalmopathy patients were treated with high-dose intravenous methylprednisolone. Here is what the overall study found, with its caveats: Blood samples also contained most of the expanded thyroid clonotypes (frequency above 0.001), which suggests that blood repertoires may reflect thyroid immune responses. A 13 V-J signature model separated ophthalmopathy from stable hyperthyroidism, with 87.88% sensitivity and just under 84% specificity in cross-validation and 80%/75% in testing. In validation, progression to ophthalmopathy was predicted by the model with nearly 71% sensitivity and 72% to 85% specificity, a median of about 6 months before onset. No statistical method was used to set the sample size in advance, and investigators knew the group allocation.

Ophthalmopathy patients had moderately to severely active disease, Clinical Activity Score of at least 3, NOSPECS grade of at least 4, and duration under 3 months. Any patient with an uncontrolled infection, another autoimmune disease, pregnancy or lactation was excluded. Diagnoses relied on clinical symptoms, serum thyroxine and TRAb, thyroid ultrasound and orbital computed tomography. PBMCs were separated from approximately 10 ml of fresh peripheral blood using Ficoll-Paque density gradient centrifugation. Total RNA was extracted using Trizol reagent, and RNA quality was assessed on an Agilent 2100 Bioanalyzer. This clonotype was counted only a few times. Its antigen remains unidentified. Base qualities are not at hand, and no much larger clone is one base apart. The TCR beta CDR3 regions were amplified from the RNA transcripts. For the first round of RT-PCR on the TCR CDR3, the HTBI primer set was used together with the Qiagen OneStep RT-PCR kit. A second multiplex PCR round built the libraries, followed by size selection and purification. Sequencing of the libraries was done on an Illumina HiSeq2000 using paired-end 100 bp reads. From the authors' description of their analysis: Raw data were processed with SOAPnuke, discarding reads with adapters, uncalled bases, mean Phred below 15, or no exact constant-primer or identifier match. COPE v1.2.5 was used to merge the high-quality paired reads, and each unique nucleotide sequence was defined as a clonotype. MiTCR v1.1 was used to align the clonotypes against IMGT TRBV, TRBD and TRBJ reference segments. Analysis was restricted to V-J combinations with a frequency above 0.0001, which covered 99.2% of repertoires. The TCS score was defined as F50 (clonal expansion) divided by E x V (chaos), with BLOSUM62-based TCRdist calculated between CDR3 peptides within each V-J. Welch's t-statistics and random forest reduced 500 to 650 V-J features to roughly 13, which were used in a naive Bayes classifier (R e1071). TCRdb reworked the public reads: Q25 trimming with fastp, MiXCR clone assembly, productive beta chains retained. When rows share a CDR3 protein, they turn into one entry using the most common DNA and genes. TCRdb's processing, not the authors' own work, is the source of the V and J calls. Across this sample there are over 45,000 distinct CDR3 sequences, with under 50% seen only once. The top ten constitute approximately 9.1% of the sample.

The germline V gene encodes CDR1 KGHSH and CDR2 LQKENI. The CDR3 measures 12 amino acids from cysteine to phenylalanine. CDR3 DNA only is kept here, 36 bases in frame from base 1. V drops 5 bases and J drops 3 bases, leaving 8 bases in between. This clonotype was sampled from a woman aged 45-59 years with Graves' ophthalmopathy. The rearrangement combines TRBV18 with TRBJ2-7, with the D gene call left open. The sequenced sample was blood. The DNA is as follows: TGTGCCAGCTCAACCCCAATCTACGAGCAGTACTTC. Translated, this gives CASSTPIYEQYF. With the rest looked up from the reference TRBV18 and TRBJ2-7 genes rather than sequenced, the full variable domain is NAGVMQNPRHLVRRRGQEARLRCSPMKGHSHVYWYRQLPEEGLKFMVYLQKENIIDESGMPKERFSAEFPKEGPSILRIQQVVRGDSAAYFCASSTPIYEQYFGPGTRLTVT.